This T cell receptor beta chain is drawn from a study of T cells in Graves' hyperthyroidism and ophthalmopathy (dated by TCRdb to between 2018 and 2021). For the study in its entirety: Peripheral blood samples were taken at the time of initial diagnosis, prior to any treatment. TCR V-J signatures able to tell the groups apart were searched for in a discovery cohort of 95 or so patients, of whom more than 40 had Graves' ophthalmopathy and about 60 had stable Graves' hyperthyroidism. An independent validation cohort of about 20 hyperthyroidism patients and roughly 16 patients who later progressed to ophthalmopathy tested prospective prediction of ophthalmopathy. The approximately 98 discovery patients were randomly divided into training and test sets at a 7:3 ratio. In addition, the study compared T-cell repertoires in thyroid tissue and in blood from about 6 Graves' hyperthyroidism patients. Following sampling, methimazole starting at 30 mg daily was given to hyperthyroidism patients, and high-dose intravenous methylprednisolone was given to ophthalmopathy patients. According to the paper, TCR Vbeta CDR3 sequencing was carried out on over 130 peripheral blood samples, which came from approximately 43 ophthalmopathy, around 74 hyperthyroidism and approximately 17 progressor patients. Study-wide conclusions, independent of this receptor: Most expanded thyroid clonotypes (frequency above 0.001) were also detected in blood, suggesting blood repertoires may reflect thyroid immune responses. A model built on a 13 V-J signature distinguished ophthalmopathy from stable hyperthyroidism, reaching around 88% sensitivity and around 82% specificity in cross-validation and 80%/75% in testing. No statistical method was used to fix the sample size in advance, and group allocation was not hidden from the investigators. In validation, progression to ophthalmopathy was predicted by the model with nearly 71% sensitivity and just over 72% specificity, a median of approximately 6.5 months before onset.

Amplification of TCR beta CDR3 regions was carried out from RNA transcripts. The TCR CDR3 was subjected to a first round of RT-PCR using the HTBI primer set and the Qiagen OneStep RT-PCR kit. A second multiplex PCR round built the libraries, followed by size selection and purification. The libraries were sequenced on an Illumina HiSeq2000 using paired-end 100 bp reads. On the study's bioinformatics: SOAPnuke was used to process the raw data, removing reads that contained adapters or uncalled bases, had a mean Phred below 15, or lacked an exact match to the constant primer or identifier. High-quality paired reads were merged using COPE v1.2.5, and each unique nucleotide sequence was defined as a clonotype. MiTCR v1.1 was used to align clonotypes to the IMGT TRBV, TRBD and TRBJ reference segments. Analysis was restricted to V-J combinations with a frequency above 0.0001, which covered over 98% of repertoires. The TCS score was defined as F50 (clonal expansion) divided by E x V (chaos), with BLOSUM62-based TCRdist calculated between CDR3 peptides within each V-J. Welch's t-statistics and random forest reduced approximately 520 V-J features to roughly 13, which were used in a naive Bayes classifier (R e1071). The raw public reads went through TCRdb reprocessing: fastp at Q25, MiXCR clone calling, in-frame beta chains kept. Duplicate CDR3 protein sequences are folded into a single record with the most common DNA and genes. None of the V and J calls come from the authors' own analysis; TCRdb made them. Within this sample are about 520,000 distinct CDR3 sequences, with around 22% of them counted one time only. Clones ranked in the top ten supply about 10% of the sample.

On this clonotype: No cognate antigen has been identified for it. No base qualities exist here, and no much larger clone lies one base off it.

Ophthalmopathy patients had moderately to severely active disease, with a Clinical Activity Score of 3 or more, a NOSPECS grade of 4 or more, and a disease duration of less than 3 months. Patients with uncontrolled infections, other autoimmune diseases, pregnancy or lactation were excluded. Clinical symptoms, serum thyroxine and TRAb, thyroid ultrasound, and orbital computed tomography formed the basis for the diagnoses. Ficoll-Paque density gradient centrifugation was used to isolate PBMCs from approximately 11 ml of fresh peripheral blood. Total RNA was extracted with Trizol reagent, and quality was checked on an Agilent 2100 Bioanalyzer. The germline ends are 2 bases apart after V is trimmed by 0 bases and J by 8 bases. Per the germline V gene (reference sequence), MNHNY is the CDR1 and SVGAGI is the CDR2. Taken from cysteine to phenylalanine, the CDR3 has 11 residues. Only the CDR3 DNA is retained, 33 bases long and in frame from the first base.

The sample was blood. This clonotype was sampled from a woman aged 25 to 39 with Graves' ophthalmopathy. The chain is assembled from TRBV6-6 and TRBJ2-1; the D gene is not confidently resolved. The nucleotide sequence reads as follows: TGTGCCAGCAGTTACTCGTATGAGCAGTTCTTC. The translation is CASSYSYEQFF.